This is a list of T cell receptor beta chains from one sample in a study of shared clonotypes between healthy human individuals. Sequencing used immunoSEQ multiplex PCR; TCRdb keeps in-frame clones, though not all of them. The sample carries around 2.1 million clones, about 92% recorded once. The sequenced sample consisted of naive CD8+ T cells from PBMCs. These receptors were taken from a man between 18 and 35 years old in good health. Some clones in this sample may be carry-over from other donors' samples. Both conserved end residues are part of each CDR3. Each record gives: CDR3 length, clone size, V gene, J gene, D gene, CDR3 DNA, CDR3 protein. The D gene is left open where the match is weak. Size is stated for part of the rows, as once, few or many counts, or as a class when the clone is expanded.

>15|.|TRBV6-4|TRBJ2-7|TRBD1
TGTGCCAGCAGTCTAAGGACAGGGCTTAAGTACGAGCAGTACTTC
CASSLRTGLKYEQYF
>15|.|TRBV7-9|TRBJ2-7|TRBD2
TGTGCCAGCAGCGGAATACTAGCGGGAGTATACGAGCAGTACTTC
CASSGILAGVYEQYF
>12|.|TRBV19|TRBJ2-7|.
TGTGCCAGTAGCCCCTTCTCCTACGAGCAGTACTTC
CASSPFSYEQYF
>14|.|TRBV7-9|TRBJ2-2|.
TGTGCCAGCAGCCGCGTAGAGAACACCGGGGAGCTGTTTTTT
CASSRVENTGELFF
>14|.|TRBV19|TRBJ1-1|.
TGTGCCAGTAGTATGAAGGGTTTTAGTACTGAAGCTTTCTTT
CASSMKGFSTEAFF
>11|.|TRBV29-1|TRBJ2-6|.
TGCAGCGTTGTTTCAGCCAACGTCCTGACTTTC
CSVVSANVLTF
>20|.|TRBV5-4|TRBJ2-5|TRBD1
TGTGCCAGCAGCGTGACGGTGATGGACGTGGACAGGGAACCCGTCGGGACCCAGTACTTC
CASSVTVMDVDREPVGTQYF
>13|once|TRBV27|TRBJ2-7|.
TGTGCCAGCAGTCATCGTCAAGGGGGAGAGCAGTACTTC
CASSHRQGGEQYF
>16|.|TRBV7-6|TRBJ2-3|.
TGTGCCAGCAGCTTAGCGGAGGGACTCCTCACAGATACGCAGTATTTT
CASSLAEGLLTDTQYF
>16|once|TRBV5-8|TRBJ2-7|TRBD2
TGTGCCAGCAGCTTGGCCTGGCGGGAGGGCCTAGAGGAGCAGTACTTC
CASSLAWREGLEEQYF
>12|.|TRBV6-6|TRBJ1-1|.
TGTGCCAGCAGGGAGAGGAACACTGAAGCTTTCTTT
CASRERNTEAFF
>11|few|TRBV12-5|TRBJ1-1|.
TGTGCGAGCGGGGTCGACACTGAAGCTTTCTTT
CASGVDTEAFF
>16|.|TRBV5-6|TRBJ2-4|.
TGTGCCAGCAGCCCGGGGAAGCTCCGAGCCAAAAACATTCAGTACTTC
CASSPGKLRAKNIQYF
>16|.|TRBV30|TRBJ1-3|.
TGTGCCTGGAGTGTCTGGAGGGCCGTCTCTGGAAACACCATATATTTT
CAWSVWRAVSGNTIYF
>14|.|TRBV25-1|TRBJ2-2|.
TGTGCCAGCAGTGAGGACAGCCTCACCGGGGAGCTGTTTTTT
CASSEDSLTGELFF
>13|.|TRBV7-2|TRBJ2-1|.
TGTGCCAGCAGCTTAGCTAGACCCAATGAGCAGTTCTTC
CASSLARPNEQFF
>13|once|TRBV7-9|TRBJ2-5|TRBD2
TGTGCCAGCAGCTTAGGGGAGGGTGAGACCCAGTACTTC
CASSLGEGETQYF
>11|.|TRBV29-1|TRBJ2-1|.
TGCAGCGCCCGAGTGGGGCATGAGCAGTTCTTC
CSARVGHEQFF
>15|.|TRBV28|TRBJ2-5|TRBD2
TGTGCCAGCACCCGACGGGAGGCGGTTTACGAGACCCAGTACTTC
CASTRREAVYETQYF
>15|.|TRBV5-1|TRBJ2-1|TRBD2
TGCGCCAGCAGCTTTAGCGGGAGGGCCGATGGGGAGCAGTTCTTC
CASSFSGRADGEQFF
>14|few|TRBV7-3|TRBJ2-1|TRBD2
TGTGCCAGCAGCCCTCTAGCGGGAGGAGGCGAGCAGTTCTTC
CASSPLAGGGEQFF
>16|.|TRBV28|TRBJ2-7|TRBD1
TGTGCCAGCAGTTTCCAGAGGGGGCGAGGTGACTACGAGCAGTACTTC
CASSFQRGRGDYEQYF
>15|.|TRBV5-6|TRBJ2-7|TRBD2
TGTGCCAGCAGCTTGTGGCTAGCGGAGATCTACGAGCAGTACTTC
CASSLWLAEIYEQYF
>12|.|TRBV29-1|TRBJ1-2|TRBD1
TGCAGCGTTGGACAGGGGGCGAATGGCTACACCTTC
CSVGQGANGYTF
>12|.|TRBV5-6|TRBJ2-7|.
TGTGCCAGCAGCTTGGGGGGCTACGAGCAGTACTTC
CASSLGGYEQYF